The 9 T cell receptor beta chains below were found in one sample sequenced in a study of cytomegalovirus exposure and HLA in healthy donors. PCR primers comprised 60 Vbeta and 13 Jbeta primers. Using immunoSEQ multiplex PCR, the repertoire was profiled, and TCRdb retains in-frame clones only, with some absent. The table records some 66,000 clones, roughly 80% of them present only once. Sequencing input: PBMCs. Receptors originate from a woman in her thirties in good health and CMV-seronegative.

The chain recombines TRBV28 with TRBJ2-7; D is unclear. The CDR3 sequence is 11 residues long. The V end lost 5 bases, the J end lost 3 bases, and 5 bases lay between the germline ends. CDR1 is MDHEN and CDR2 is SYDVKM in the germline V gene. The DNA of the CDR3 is TGTGCCAGCAGTCTACTCTACGAGCAGTACTTC. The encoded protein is CASSLLYEQYF.

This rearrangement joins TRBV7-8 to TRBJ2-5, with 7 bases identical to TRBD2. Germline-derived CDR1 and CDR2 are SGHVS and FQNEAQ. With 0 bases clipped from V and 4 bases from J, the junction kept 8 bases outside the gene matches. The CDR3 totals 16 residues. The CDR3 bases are TGTGCCAGCAGCTTAGCTGGGGGGGTTCTCGGAGAGACCCAGTACTTC. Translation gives CASSLAGGVLGETQYF.

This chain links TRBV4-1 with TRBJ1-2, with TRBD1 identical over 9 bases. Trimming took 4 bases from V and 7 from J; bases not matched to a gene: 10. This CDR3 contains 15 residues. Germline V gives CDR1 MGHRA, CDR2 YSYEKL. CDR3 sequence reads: CASSLGTGSWGGYTF. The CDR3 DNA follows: TGCGCCAGCAGCCTAGGGACAGGGTCTTGGGGTGGCTACACCTTC.

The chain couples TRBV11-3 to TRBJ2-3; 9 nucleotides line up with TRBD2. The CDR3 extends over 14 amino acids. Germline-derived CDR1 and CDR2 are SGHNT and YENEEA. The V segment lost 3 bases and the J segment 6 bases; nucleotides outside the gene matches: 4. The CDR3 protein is CASSLGLAGDTQYF. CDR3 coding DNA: TGTGCCAGCAGCTTGGGACTAGCCGGTGATACGCAGTATTTT.

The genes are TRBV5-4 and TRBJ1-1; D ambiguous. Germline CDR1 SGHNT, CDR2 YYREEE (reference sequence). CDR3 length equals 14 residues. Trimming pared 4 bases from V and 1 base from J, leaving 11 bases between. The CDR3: CASSQDSGNTEAFF. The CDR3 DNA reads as TGTGCCAGCAGCCAGGACTCTGGGAACACTGAAGCTTTCTTT.

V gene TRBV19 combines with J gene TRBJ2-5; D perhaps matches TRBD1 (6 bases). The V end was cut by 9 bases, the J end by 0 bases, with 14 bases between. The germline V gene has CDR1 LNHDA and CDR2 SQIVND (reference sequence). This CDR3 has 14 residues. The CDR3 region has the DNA TGTGCCAGCCGGTTAGGACAGTACCAAGAGACCCAGTACTTC. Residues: CASRLGQYQETQYF. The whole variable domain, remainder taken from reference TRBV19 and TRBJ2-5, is DGGITQSPKYLFRKEGQNVTLSCEQNLNHDAMYWYRQDPGQGLRLIYYSQIVNDFQKGDIAEGYSVSREKKESFPLTVTSAQKNPTAFYLCASRLGQYQETQYFGPGTRLLVL.

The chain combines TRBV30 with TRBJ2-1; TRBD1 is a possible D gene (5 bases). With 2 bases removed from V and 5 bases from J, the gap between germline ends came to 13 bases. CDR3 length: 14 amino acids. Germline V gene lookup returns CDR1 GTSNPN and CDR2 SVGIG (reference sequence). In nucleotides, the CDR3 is TGTGCCTGGAGTTTTCAGGGTTTAAACAATGAGCAGTTCTTC. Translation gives CAWSFQGLNNEQFF.

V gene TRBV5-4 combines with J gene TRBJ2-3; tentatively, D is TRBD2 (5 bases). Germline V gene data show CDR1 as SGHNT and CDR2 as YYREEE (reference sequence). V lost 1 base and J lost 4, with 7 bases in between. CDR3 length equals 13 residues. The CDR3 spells CASSLTRADTQYF. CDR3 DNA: TGTGCCAGCAGCTTGACTAGGGCAGATACGCAGTATTTT.

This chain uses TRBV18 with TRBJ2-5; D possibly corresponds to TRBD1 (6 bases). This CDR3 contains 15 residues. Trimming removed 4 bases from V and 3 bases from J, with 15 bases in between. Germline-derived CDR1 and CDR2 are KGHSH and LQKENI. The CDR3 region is CASSRHLSGEETQYF. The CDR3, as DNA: TGTGCCAGCTCACGCCATCTATCAGGGGAAGAGACCCAGTACTTC.